The 29 T cell receptor beta chains presented below share a single source sample, sequenced in a study of CD8 T cells in ankylosing spondylitis. One entry per CDR3 protein, called by TCRdb with MiXCR from the 5' RACE reads. The sample lists hundreds of thousands of distinct CDR3 sequences, roughly 20% occurring once. Sequenced: blood, either unsorted or a sorted T cell fraction (not recorded which). All receptors come from a male donor with ankylosing spondylitis or in good health (not recorded which).

This clonotype was seen repeatedly, ten times or more. V usage is TRBV20-1 and J usage is TRBJ1-1; D gene uncertain. Looked up from germline, CDR1 is DFQATT and CDR2 is SNEGSKA (reference sequence). The V gene lost 4 bases and the J gene lost 7 bases, with 16 bases spanning the gap. This CDR3 is built from 13 residues. The CDR3 sequence: CSATSGLEREAFF. CDR3 DNA sequence: TGCAGTGCTACTTCTGGCTTGGAACGTGAAGCTTTCTTT.

In its sample, this clonotype was seen a few times. CDR3 DNA sequence: TGCGCCAGCAGCGCTGGGACTAGCACAGATACGCAGTATTTT. This translates into CASSAGTSTDTQYF. The rearrangement joins TRBV5-1 to TRBJ2-3, with D possibly matching TRBD2 (6 bases). The CDR3 length is 14 residues. Germline values: CDR1 SGHRS, CDR2 YFSETQ. With 4 bases removed from V and 0 bases from J, the gap between germline ends came to 9 bases.

V gene TRBV2 combines with J gene TRBJ2-1; D call uncertain. The CDR3 length is 12 residues. The germline V and J ends were trimmed by 6 bases and 3 bases, with 6 bases remaining between them. CDR1 is SNHLY and CDR2 is FYNNEI in the germline V gene. The CDR3 DNA is TGTGCCAGCAGGCCTTACTACAATGAGCAGTTCTTC. Protein product: CASRPYYNEQFF.

The V gene is TRBV12-3 or TRBV12-4, the J gene TRBJ1-2; weak D call: TRBD1 (5 bases). The ends were cut back, 4 bases at V and 4 bases at J, with 13 bases in the middle. The length of the CDR3 is 14 residues. This CDR3 reads CASSSPGIAYGYTF. The CDR3 DNA is TGTGCCAGCAGTTCCCCAGGGATTGCCTATGGCTACACCTTC.

CDR3 bases: TGTGCCATCAAGCAGGAAACTAACACCGGGGAGCTGTTTTTT. Protein product: CAIKQETNTGELFF. J is TRBJ2-2 and V is TRBV10-3; no definite D call. CDR1 is ENHRY and CDR2 is SYGVKD in the germline V gene. The V and J ends lost 7 bases and 2 bases respectively, with 11 bases between them. This CDR3 region has 14 residues.

This clonotype came up a few times. The CDR3 spells CASSDFSGANVLTF. The CDR3 DNA reads as TGTGCCAGCAGTGACTTCTCTGGGGCCAACGTCCTGACTTTC. The genes are TRBV28 and TRBJ2-6; D uncertain. The CDR3 has 14 residues. Germline V gene data show CDR1 as MDHEN and CDR2 as SYDVKM. V lost 5 bases to trimming and J lost 0 bases, with 5 bases between them.

This clonotype was seen a single time. The rearrangement joins TRBV28 to TRBJ2-2; D is possibly TRBD2 (5 bases). The CDR3 is 13 residues long. Germline V gene lookup returns CDR1 MDHEN and CDR2 SYDVKM. DNA of the CDR3: TGTGCTTGTACGGGGATCTGGGCCGGGGAGCTGTTTTTT. It yields the protein CACTGIWAGELFF.

This chain joins TRBV5-1 and TRBJ2-3; possible D gene TRBD1, 5 bases. Germline V gene lookup returns CDR1 SGHRS and CDR2 YFSETQ. V was pared by 2 bases and J by 4 bases, with 11 bases between. This CDR3 has 14 residues. The CDR3 reads CASSFWGLADTQYF. In DNA, the CDR3 is TGCGCCAGCAGCTTTTGGGGCCTCGCAGATACGCAGTATTTT.

In this sample, this clonotype turned up a few times. This chain connects TRBV20-1 to TRBJ1-4, with a tentative D call TRBD1 (5 bases). V was pared by 3 bases and J by 8 bases, with 13 bases between. The CDR3 loop spans 13 amino acids. CDR1 and CDR2 from the germline V gene are DFQATT and SNEGSKA (reference sequence). DNA of the CDR3: TGCAGTGCTAGGGGACCGGGCGGAGAAAAACTGTTTTTT. This gives the protein CSARGPGGEKLFF.

V usage is TRBV10-3 and J usage is TRBJ2-5; weak D call: TRBD1 (6 bases). Trimming removed 2 bases at V and 2 bases at J, with 12 bases between. The V gene's germline CDR1 is ENHRY and CDR2 SYGVKD. The CDR3 runs 15 residues. The CDR3 DNA follows: TGTGCCATCAGTGAGAGAGGACAGTCTCAAGAGACCCAGTACTTC. This sequence encodes CAISERGQSQETQYF.

This clonotype was seen a few times. The rearrangement joins TRBV29-1 to TRBJ1-4; TRBD1 aligns across 8 bases. The CDR3 length is 13 residues. J was trimmed by 13 bases and V by 7 bases; bases with no gene match: 14. Germline V gene sequence: CDR1 SQVTM, CDR2 ANQGSEA. DNA for the CDR3: TGCAGCGCCGCAGGACAGGGACGGAGAGGACTGTTTTTT. This gives the protein CSAAGQGRRGLFF.

In the case of this clonotype: One base away lies a much larger clone, so this may be a sequencing read error. The chain recombines TRBV20-1 with TRBJ2-1; 7 nucleotides align to TRBD1. This CDR3 is 10 amino acids long. CDR1 DFQATT and CDR2 SNEGSKA come from the germline V gene (reference sequence). The CDR3 bases are TGCAGTACTCTCCGGGACAGACTAACCTTC. Translation: CSTLRDRLTF.

The J gene is TRBJ2-1, the V gene TRBV5-1; 9 bases line up with TRBD2. Germline CDR1 SGHRS, CDR2 YFSETQ. J was trimmed by 4 bases and V by 3 bases; bases with no gene match: 14. The CDR3 sequence is 18 residues long. CDR3 nucleotides: TGCGCCAGCAGCTCCGGGACTAGCTTGGTAGGGGCATACAATGAGCAGTTCTTC. Encoded protein: CASSSGTSLVGAYNEQFF.

The chain links TRBV15 to TRBJ2-5; 7 nucleotides align to TRBD1. V lost 0 bases and J lost 5; bases outside the gene matches: 9. The CDR3 is 16 residues long. The germline V gene encodes CDR1 LNHNV and CDR2 YYDKDF (reference sequence). DNA of the CDR3: TGTGCCACCAGCAGAGATTTACAGGGGATAGGGGAGACCCAGTACTTC. The encoded protein is CATSRDLQGIGETQYF.

V is TRBV28 and J is TRBJ2-3; D remains ambiguous. V was clipped by 3 bases and J by 7 bases, with 8 bases between them. Germline V gives CDR1 MDHEN, CDR2 SYDVKM. The CDR3 covers 12 residues. The CDR3 nucleotides are TGTGCCAGCAGTTTTCGGCGGTATACGCAGTATTTT. The encoded protein is CASSFRRYTQYF.

This clonotype was observed a few times. In DNA, the CDR3 is TGTGCCAGCAGTCCGACAGAAACGAGGCAGCCCCAGCATTTT. Protein sequence: CASSPTETRQPQHF. This chain joins TRBV12-3 or TRBV12-4 and TRBJ1-5, with D possibly TRBD1 on 5 matching bases. The CDR3 contains 14 residues. Trimming cost V 5 bases and J 7 bases, with 15 bases left between them.

In its sample, this clonotype was seen a few times. V and J are TRBV20-1 and TRBJ2-3; no clear D gene. Trimming shortened V by 7 bases and J by 1 base, and 12 bases separated the two germline ends. The CDR3 runs to 13 residues. Looked up from germline, CDR1 is DFQATT and CDR2 is SNEGSKA (reference sequence). The chain's CDR3 is CSVLPARTDTQYF. CDR3 bases: TGCAGTGTCCTGCCCGCCCGCACAGATACGCAGTATTTT.

V usage is TRBV5-1 and J usage is TRBJ1-3, with TRBD1 as a possible D gene (6 bases). The CDR3 is made up of 14 amino acids. Trimming left V 5 bases short and J 0 bases short, with 9 bases between. The germline V gene encodes CDR1 SGHRS and CDR2 YFSETQ. CDR3 sequence reads: CASRQGFSGNTIYF. As DNA, the CDR3 is TGCGCCAGCAGACAGGGTTTCTCTGGAAACACCATATATTTT.

The chain uses TRBV10-3 and TRBJ2-3; D is unresolved. The V gene lost 8 bases and the J gene lost 4 bases, with 13 bases spanning the gap. From germline, CDR1 is ENHRY and CDR2 SYGVKD. The CDR3 runs to 13 residues. The CDR3 coding sequence is TGTGCCATCTCAGGAGAAGGAGCAGATACGCAGTATTTT. This translates into CAISGEGADTQYF.

This chain connects TRBV4-2 to TRBJ2-5; 9 positions agree with TRBD2. The V gene's germline CDR1 is LGHNA and CDR2 YNFKEQ. J lost 5 bases, V lost 4 bases, and 11 bases had no gene match. This CDR3 comprises 16 residues. Here the CDR3 reads CASSPGVGGRAETQYF. Written as DNA, the CDR3 is TGTGCCAGCAGCCCCGGAGTTGGCGGGAGGGCCGAGACCCAGTACTTC.

This clonotype turned up a few times. The chain has TRBV5-6 and TRBJ2-2; 7 bases fit TRBD2. The CDR3 covers 15 residues. V dropped 4 bases and J dropped 0; count of bases not matched to a gene: 3. In germline, CDR1 is SGHDT, CDR2 YYEEEE. The CDR3 DNA reads TGTGCCAGCAGCCAACTAGCGACGAACACCGGGGAGCTGTTTTTT. Protein product: CASSQLATNTGELFF.

This clonotype has a handful of counts. This chain connects TRBV12-3 or TRBV12-4 to TRBJ1-6; 7 nucleotides align to TRBD1. CDR3 length: 14 amino acids. V shed 3 bases and J 10 bases; nucleotides not matched to a gene: 6. CDR3 sequence: CASSLGGGHSPLHF. The CDR3 coding sequence is TGTGCCAGCAGTTTGGGAGGGGGCCACTCACCCCTCCACTTT.

In regard to this clonotype: The limits of the CDR3 on the DNA are not certain, so only TCRdb's listed CDR3 is given. The chain uses TRBV28 and TRBJ2-4; the DNA was not used to check the table's D call, TRBD1. CDR1 is MDHEN, CDR2 SYDVKM, per germline. The CDR3 extends over 17 residues, inclusive of both ends. The CDR3 here is CASSLFWGNGAKNILYF.

In this sample, this clonotype turned up many times. The V gene is TRBV24-1, the J gene TRBJ2-5; D unresolved. V was pared by 2 bases and J by 2 bases, with 8 bases between. The CDR3 runs to 14 residues. CDR1 is KGHDR, CDR2 SFDVKD, per germline. The CDR3 DNA is TGTGCCACCAGTGATTCGTCGCAACAAGAGACCCAGTACTTC. Translation gives CATSDSSQQETQYF.

This clonotype showed up just a few times. The chain uses TRBV20-1 and TRBJ2-1; D uncertain. CDR1 and CDR2 from the germline V gene are DFQATT and SNEGSKA (reference sequence). Trimming took 0 bases from V and 9 from J, leaving 18 bases between them. CDR3 size: 15 residues. In DNA, the CDR3 is TGCAGTGCTAGAGACGACACGAGGCCCCTCGGTGAGCAGTTCTTC. This encodes CSARDDTRPLGEQFF.

In this sample, this clonotype turned up a few times. The chain is built from TRBV20-1 and TRBJ2-7, with D tentatively TRBD1 or TRBD2 (5 bases each). Per the germline V gene, CDR1 is DFQATT and CDR2 is SNEGSKA (reference sequence). The ends were cut back, 0 bases at V and 2 bases at J, with 11 bases in the middle. This CDR3 is 14 amino acids long. The CDR3 bases are TGCAGTGCTAGAGACAAGGGACGTCCCTACGAGCAGTACGTC. This codes for CSARDKGRPYEQYV.

This rearrangement joins TRBV20-1 to TRBJ2-1; 11 bases are shared with TRBD2. Trimming cost V 8 bases and J 5 bases; bases outside gene matches: 5. Germline V gene data show CDR1 as DFQATT and CDR2 as SNEGSKA (reference sequence). The CDR3 covers 13 residues. The CDR3 loop reads CSTGLAAHNEQFF. The CDR3 DNA reads as TGCAGTACGGGACTAGCGGCCCACAATGAGCAGTTCTTC.

This chain uses TRBV30 with TRBJ1-4, with TRBD1 matching 11 bases. CDR1 is GTSNPN and CDR2 is SVGIG in the germline V gene (reference sequence). This CDR3 has 15 amino acids. The ends lost 2 bases at V and 8 bases at J; junction bases unmatched: 7. CDR3 amino acids: CAWSIRDRGYEKLFF. The CDR3 bases are TGTGCCTGGAGTATCCGGGACAGGGGGTACGAAAAACTGTTTTTT.

This clonotype turned up a few times. This chain uses TRBV12-3 or TRBV12-4 with TRBJ1-1; no definite D call. V was pared by 6 bases and J by 4 bases, with 18 bases between. The CDR3 loop spans 15 amino acids. Written as DNA, the CDR3 is TGTGCCAGCAGCCCCCCGGGAGGGAGGATCACTGAAGCTTTCTTT. It encodes CASSPPGGRITEAFF.